A selection of T cell receptor beta chains follows, all from one sample in a study of blood T cell repertoires in COVID-19. Libraries were prepared by immunoSEQ multiplex PCR; TCRdb keeps only in-frame clonotypes and omits some of them. The profile covers under 350,000 clones, with roughly 88% appearing a single time and about 11% taken by the ten largest. The sample consisted of peripheral blood. The receptors here all came from a woman in her 70s with acute or convalescent COVID-19. Each CDR3 is given with its conserved first and last residue. The D gene is left open where the match is weak. Clone size is given for some rows only: seen once, a few or many times, or a class if the clone is expanded.

j_call	v_call	clone_size	cdr3_length	d_call	cdr3_nt	cdr3_aa
TRBJ2-3	TRBV5-6	-	16	-	TGTGCCAGCAGCTGGTGGCCAGGGGGAGGCCCAGATACGCAGTATTTT	CASSWWPGGGPDTQYF
TRBJ2-7	TRBV5-4	-	13	TRBD1	TGTGCCAGCAGAGGGACAGGGTCCTACGAGCAGTACTTC	CASRGTGSYEQYF
TRBJ1-3	TRBV19	-	12	-	TGTGCCAGTAGTACACGGGGAAACACCATATATTTT	CASSTRGNTIYF
TRBJ2-4	TRBV30	-	14	TRBD2	TGTGCCTGGAGTTCGGGGGGGGTGAGGAACATTCAGTACTTC	CAWSSGGVRNIQYF
TRBJ1-2	TRBV19	-	11	-	TGTGCCAGCAGGGAGGGGGGCGGCTACACCTTC	CASREGGGYTF
TRBJ2-7	TRBV18	-	13	-	TGTGCCAGCTCTCGGGACTTAAGCTACGAGCAGTACTTC	CASSRDLSYEQYF
TRBJ1-1	TRBV5-1	-	14	TRBD1	TGCGCCAGCAGCTCCCAGGGGGTGAACACTGAAGCTTTCTTT	CASSSQGVNTEAFF
TRBJ1-2	TRBV3-1/TRBV3-2	-	16	-	TGTGCCAGCAGCCAAGTATGGCAGGCCGGTTCCTATGGCTACACCTTC	CASSQVWQAGSYGYTF
TRBJ2-2	TRBV5-4	once	17	TRBD2	TGTGCCAGCCGCTTGGGGCCGGGGGGGCGTAACACCGGGGAGCTGTTTTTT	CASRLGPGGRNTGELFF
TRBJ2-4	TRBV6-5	-	15	TRBD1	TGTGCCAGCAGTTCCCCGACAGGGGGTAAAAACATTCAGTACTTC	CASSSPTGGKNIQYF
TRBJ2-5	TRBV7-2	-	13	-	TGTGCCAGCGGGTGGCGGGACCAAGAGACCCAGTACTTC	CASGWRDQETQYF
TRBJ2-4	TRBV9	-	17	TRBD2	TGTGCCAGCAGCACAGCACTAGCGCGGTGGCCCAAAAACATTCAGTACTTC	CASSTALARWPKNIQYF
TRBJ2-2	TRBV11-2	-	17	TRBD2	TGTGCCAGCAGCTTAGTCCACGGACTAGCGGGGGGCGGGGAGCTGTTTTTT	CASSLVHGLAGGGELFF
TRBJ2-7	TRBV2	-	11	-	TGTGCCAGCAGCCCCAGGGACGAGCAGTACTTC	CASSPRDEQYF
TRBJ1-1	TRBV12-3/TRBV12-4	-	12	TRBD1	TGTGCCAGCAGGGGACAGCCCAATGAAGCTTTCTTT	CASRGQPNEAFF
TRBJ1-6	TRBV6-5	once	14	-	TGTGCCAGCGATCCGGGTGTAAATAATTCACCCCTCCACTTT	CASDPGVNNSPLHF
TRBJ2-3	TRBV4-1	-	13	-	TGCGCCAGCAGCCAAACTGGCACAGATACGCAGTATTTT	CASSQTGTDTQYF
TRBJ1-2	TRBV19	-	12	TRBD1	TGTGCCAGTTCTGACAGGGACTATGGCTACACCTTC	CASSDRDYGYTF
TRBJ2-7	TRBV28	-	13	TRBD1	TGTGCCAGCAGATACAGGGGATTTGGCGAGCAGTACTTC	CASRYRGFGEQYF
TRBJ1-1	TRBV16	-	15	-	TGTGCCAGCAGCGCCCGACAGGCGTCGAGCACTGAAGCTTTCTTT	CASSARQASSTEAFF
TRBJ1-2	TRBV19	-	15	TRBD1	TGTGCCAGTAGAGACTTCGGGACAGTAACCTATGGCTACACCTTC	CASRDFGTVTYGYTF
TRBJ1-1	TRBV29-1	few	11	-	TGCAGCGTCGTCCGGGCTCGAGGGGCTTTCTTT	CSVVRARGAFF
TRBJ1-2	TRBV18	-	16	-	TGTGCCAGCTCACCTACTAGTGAGGGTGGTCTCTATGGCTACACCTTC	CASSPTSEGGLYGYTF
TRBJ2-1	TRBV2	-	12	-	TGTGCCAGCAAGGAGGGCTACAATGAGCAGTTCTTC	CASKEGYNEQFF
TRBJ1-6	TRBV10-3	-	17	-	TGTGCCATCAGTGGTGGAGGGTCCGAGGTTCTTAATTCACCCCTCCACTTT	CAISGGGSEVLNSPLHF
TRBJ2-1	TRBV7-9	-	13	-	TGTGCCAGCAGCCCCCGGAGCTTAAACGAGCAGTTCTTC	CASSPRSLNEQFF
TRBJ2-3	TRBV10-1	-	17	TRBD1	TGCGCCAGCAGTGACCCTGGACAGGGAGTGGGCACAGATACGCAGTATTTT	CASSDPGQGVGTDTQYF
TRBJ2-5	TRBV7-2	-	15	TRBD2	TGTGCCAGCAGCTTAGGAGCGGGGGGACAAGAGACCCAGTACTTC	CASSLGAGGQETQYF
TRBJ2-5	TRBV6-6	few	17	TRBD2	TGTGCCAGCAGTCTACGGACCTCTAGCGGGGGGGGAGAGACCCAGTACTTC	CASSLRTSSGGGETQYF
TRBJ1-3	TRBV30	-	14	-	TGTGCCTGGAGTGCGGGGGATCAAAGAAACACCATATATTTT	CAWSAGDQRNTIYF
TRBJ1-5	TRBV3-1/TRBV3-2	-	13	-	TGTGCCAGCAGCCAAGAAGGGGCCCAGCCCCAGCATTTT	CASSQEGAQPQHF
TRBJ1-1	TRBV7-9	few	14	TRBD1	TGTGCCAGCAGCCACCGGGACAGGGCCACTGAAGCTTTCTTT	CASSHRDRATEAFF
TRBJ1-1	TRBV2	-	11	-	TGTGCCAGCAAGCGGGGCACTGAAGCTTTCTTT	CASKRGTEAFF
TRBJ2-5	TRBV11-1	-	16	TRBD1	TGTGCCAGCAGCTACCAACAGGGGGCCGGCCAAGAGACCCAGTACTTC	CASSYQQGAGQETQYF
TRBJ2-2	TRBV5-6	-	16	-	TGTGCCAGCAACGCCCTGGGGGGAGCGAACACCGGGGAGCTGTTTTTT	CASNALGGANTGELFF
TRBJ2-7	TRBV6-5	-	13	-	TGTGCCAGCGGCCCGACATACTTCTACGAGCAGTACTTC	CASGPTYFYEQYF
TRBJ1-3	TRBV3-1/TRBV3-2	-	12	-	TGTGCCAGCAGCCAAATAGGAAACACCATATATTTT	CASSQIGNTIYF
TRBJ1-6	TRBV9	-	13	-	TGTGCCAGCAGCGTCACAGGGAATTCACCCCTCCACTTT	CASSVTGNSPLHF
TRBJ1-1	TRBV18	-	14	-	TGTGCCAGCTCACCGTCAACCACTAACACTGAAGCTTTCTTT	CASSPSTTNTEAFF
TRBJ1-5	TRBV6-5	-	13	-	TGTGCCAGCAGGAGACAGGCTAATCAGCCCCAGCATTTT	CASRRQANQPQHF
TRBJ2-6	TRBV5-1	-	18	TRBD1	TGCGCCAGCAGCTTGGCCTTTCAGGGGGCTACTGGGGCCAACGTCCTGACTTTC	CASSLAFQGATGANVLTF
TRBJ2-3	TRBV29-1	-	15	TRBD2	TGCAGCGTTGGGGGGTTGGAGACCCCGGGGGGTACGCAGTATTTT	CSVGGLETPGGTQYF
TRBJ2-5	TRBV7-3	-	13	-	TGTGCCAGCAGCCCTAGGAACTCAGAGACCCAGTACTTC	CASSPRNSETQYF
TRBJ2-1	TRBV5-4	-	14	TRBD1	TGTGCCAGCAGCTTTCGACAGGGGGTTTATGAGCAGTTCTTC	CASSFRQGVYEQFF
TRBJ2-3	TRBV3-1/TRBV3-2	-	15	TRBD1	TGTGCCAGCAGCCTGCCTCAGGGGGCCGGAGATACGCAGTATTTT	CASSLPQGAGDTQYF